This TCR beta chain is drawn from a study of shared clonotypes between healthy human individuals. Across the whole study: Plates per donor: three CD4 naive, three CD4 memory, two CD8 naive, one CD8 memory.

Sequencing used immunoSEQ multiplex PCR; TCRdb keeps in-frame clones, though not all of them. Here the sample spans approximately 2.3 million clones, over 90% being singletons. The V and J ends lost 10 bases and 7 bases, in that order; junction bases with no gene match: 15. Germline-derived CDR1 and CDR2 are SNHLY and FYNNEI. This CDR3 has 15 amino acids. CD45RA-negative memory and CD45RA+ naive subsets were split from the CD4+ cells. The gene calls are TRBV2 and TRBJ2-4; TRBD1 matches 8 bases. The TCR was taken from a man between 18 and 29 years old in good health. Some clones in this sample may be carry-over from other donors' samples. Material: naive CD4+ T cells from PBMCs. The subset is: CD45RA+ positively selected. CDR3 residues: CAILPLRGLSNIQYF. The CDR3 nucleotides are TGTGCCATACTTCCGCTCAGGGGGCTTTCGAACATTCAGTACTTC.